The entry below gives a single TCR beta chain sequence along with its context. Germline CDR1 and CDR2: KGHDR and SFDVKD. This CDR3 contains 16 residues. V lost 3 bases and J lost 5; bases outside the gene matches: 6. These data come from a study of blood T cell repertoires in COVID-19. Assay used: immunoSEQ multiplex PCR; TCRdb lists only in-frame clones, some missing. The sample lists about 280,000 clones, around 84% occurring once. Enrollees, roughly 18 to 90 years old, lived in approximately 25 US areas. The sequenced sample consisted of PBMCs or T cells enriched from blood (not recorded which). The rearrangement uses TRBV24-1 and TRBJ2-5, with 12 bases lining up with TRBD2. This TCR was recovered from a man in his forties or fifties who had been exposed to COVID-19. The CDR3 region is CATSDPLAGGRETQYF. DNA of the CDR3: TGTGCCACCAGTGATCCTCTAGCGGGAGGGCGGGAGACCCAGTACTTC.